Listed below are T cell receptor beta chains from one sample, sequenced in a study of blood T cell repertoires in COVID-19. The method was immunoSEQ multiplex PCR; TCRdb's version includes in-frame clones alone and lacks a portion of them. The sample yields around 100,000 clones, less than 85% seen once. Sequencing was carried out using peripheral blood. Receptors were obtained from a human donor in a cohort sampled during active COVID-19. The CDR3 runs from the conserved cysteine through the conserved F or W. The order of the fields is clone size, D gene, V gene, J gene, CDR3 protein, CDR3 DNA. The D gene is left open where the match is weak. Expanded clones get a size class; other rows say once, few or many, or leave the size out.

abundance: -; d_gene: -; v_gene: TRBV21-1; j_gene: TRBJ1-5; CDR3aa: CASSKSRDRGLTYQPQHF; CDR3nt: TGTGCCAGCAGCAAAAGCAGGGACAGGGGTCTTACATATCAGCCCCAGCATTTT
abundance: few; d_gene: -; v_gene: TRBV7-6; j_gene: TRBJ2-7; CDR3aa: CASSLWQAGPYEQYF; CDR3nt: TGTGCCAGCAGCTTATGGCAGGCCGGCCCCTACGAGCAGTACTTC
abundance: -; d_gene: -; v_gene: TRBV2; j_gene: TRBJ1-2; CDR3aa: CASSGGTYGYTF; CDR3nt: TGTGCCAGCAGTGGGGGGACATATGGCTACACCTTC
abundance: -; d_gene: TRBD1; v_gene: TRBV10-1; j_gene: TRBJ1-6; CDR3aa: CASSQTGSSPLHF; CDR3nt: TGCGCCAGCAGCCAGACAGGGAGTTCACCCCTCCACTTT
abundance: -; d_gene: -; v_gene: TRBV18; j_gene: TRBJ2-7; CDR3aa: CASSPGGQALYEQYF; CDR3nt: TGTGCCAGCTCACCAGGAGGGCAAGCCCTCTACGAGCAGTACTTC
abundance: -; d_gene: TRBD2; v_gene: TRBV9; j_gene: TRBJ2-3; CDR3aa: CASSSSTSGRLADTQYF; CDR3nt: TGTGCCAGCAGCTCGTCGACTAGCGGGAGATTGGCAGATACGCAGTATTTT
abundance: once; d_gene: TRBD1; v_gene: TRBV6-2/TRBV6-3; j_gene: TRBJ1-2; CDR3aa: CASSYSRTGGNYGYTF; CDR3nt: TGTGCCAGCAGTTACAGCAGGACAGGGGGTAACTATGGCTACACCTTC
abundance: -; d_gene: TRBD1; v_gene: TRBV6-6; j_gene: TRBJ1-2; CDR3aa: CASSLPPGQLNYGYTF; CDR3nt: TGTGCCAGCAGTTTACCTCCGGGACAGCTAAACTATGGCTACACCTTC
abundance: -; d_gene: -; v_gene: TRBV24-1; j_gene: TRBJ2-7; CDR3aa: CATSDFTPTGSSYEQYF; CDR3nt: TGTGCCACCAGTGATTTTACCCCGACAGGTTCCTCCTACGAGCAGTACTTC
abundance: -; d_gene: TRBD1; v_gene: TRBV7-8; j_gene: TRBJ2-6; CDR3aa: CASSLAGTGGAFGANVLTF; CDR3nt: TGTGCCAGCAGCTTAGCGGGGACAGGGGGCGCATTTGGGGCCAACGTCCTGACTTTC
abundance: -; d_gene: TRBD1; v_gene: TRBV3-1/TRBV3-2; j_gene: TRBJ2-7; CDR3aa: CASSPRQGASDEQYF; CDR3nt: TGTGCCAGCAGCCCCCGACAGGGGGCGTCCGACGAGCAGTACTTC
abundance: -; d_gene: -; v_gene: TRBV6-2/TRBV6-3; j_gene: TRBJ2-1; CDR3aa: CASSYSGGAYNEQFF; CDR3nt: TGTGCCAGCAGTTACTCTGGCGGGGCTTACAATGAGCAGTTCTTC
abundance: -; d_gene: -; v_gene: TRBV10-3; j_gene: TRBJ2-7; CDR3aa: CAISDQGLAREQYF; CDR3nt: TGTGCCATCAGTGACCAGGGTTTAGCTCGCGAGCAGTACTTC
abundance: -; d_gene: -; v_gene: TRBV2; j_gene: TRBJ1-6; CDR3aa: CASSPQGGVGSPLHF; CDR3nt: TGTGCCAGCAGTCCCCAGGGAGGGGTGGGTTCACCCCTCCACTTT
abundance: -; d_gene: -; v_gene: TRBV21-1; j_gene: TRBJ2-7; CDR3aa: CASSKPRQGSYEQYF; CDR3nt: TGTGCCAGCAGCAAGCCCAGACAGGGGTCCTACGAGCAGTACTTC
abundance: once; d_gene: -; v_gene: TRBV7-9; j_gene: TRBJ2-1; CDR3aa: CASSLDRVNEQFF; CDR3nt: TGTGCCAGCAGCTTAGACAGGGTCAATGAGCAGTTCTTC
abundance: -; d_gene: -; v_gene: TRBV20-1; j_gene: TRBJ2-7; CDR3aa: CSASLLYEQYF; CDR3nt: TGCAGTGCTAGTTTACTTTACGAGCAGTACTTC
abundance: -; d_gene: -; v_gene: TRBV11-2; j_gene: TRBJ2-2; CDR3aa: CASSLVQGRVAGELFF; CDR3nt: TGTGCCAGCAGCTTAGTCCAGGGGAGAGTGGCCGGGGAGCTGTTTTTT
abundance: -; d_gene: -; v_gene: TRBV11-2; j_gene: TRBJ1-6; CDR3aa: CASSNLLGGGGSPLHF; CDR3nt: TGTGCCAGCAGTAACCTCTTGGGGGGAGGGGGATCACCCCTCCACTTT
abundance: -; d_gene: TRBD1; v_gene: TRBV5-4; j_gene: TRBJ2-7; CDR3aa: CASSLKGQGLYEQYF; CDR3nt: TGTGCCAGCAGCCTAAAGGGACAGGGACTTTACGAGCAGTACTTC
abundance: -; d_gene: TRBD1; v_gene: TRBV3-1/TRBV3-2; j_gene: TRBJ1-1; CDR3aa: CASTKTGGNTEAFF; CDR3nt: TGTGCCAGCACCAAGACAGGGGGGAACACTGAAGCTTTCTTT
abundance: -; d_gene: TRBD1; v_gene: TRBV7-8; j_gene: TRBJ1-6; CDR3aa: CASSSEGTANSPLHF; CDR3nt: TGTGCCAGCAGCTCAGAAGGGACAGCAAATTCACCCCTCCACTTT
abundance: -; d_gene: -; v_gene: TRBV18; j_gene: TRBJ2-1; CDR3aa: CASSRESSEQFF; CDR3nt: TGTGCCAGCTCCCGGGAGTCTTCCGAGCAGTTCTTC
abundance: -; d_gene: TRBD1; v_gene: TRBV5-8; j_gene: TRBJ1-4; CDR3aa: CASSSTGAAGNEKLFF; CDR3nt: TGTGCCAGCAGCTCAACAGGGGCAGCGGGTAATGAAAAACTGTTTTTT
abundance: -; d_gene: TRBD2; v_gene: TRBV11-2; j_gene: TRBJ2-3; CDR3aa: CASSAGWTSGFSTDTQYF; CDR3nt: TGTGCCAGCAGCGCCGGATGGACTAGCGGCTTTAGCACAGATACGCAGTATTTT